This note documents a single TCR beta chain sequence. The antigen remains unidentified. This sample is part of a study of a mutant IDH1 vaccine in newly diagnosed glioma. On the study more broadly: The first vaccination came 4-6 weeks after radiotherapy alone, or with temozolomide cycles. Most had both radiotherapy and temozolomide beforehand; others had only one.

The J segment lost 6 bases and the V segment lost 2 bases, leaving 0 bases of the junction unmatched. Germline lookup yields CDR1 MNHNS and CDR2 SASEGT. The CDR3 contains 14 residues. Time point of the sample: week 47, end of study. Vaccine doses each comprised 300 ug of mutant IDH1 20-mer peptide, with topical imiquimod. Eight vaccinations were given in weeks 1, 3, 5, 7, 11, 15, 19 and 23. Each of the donors came in with new WHO grade 3 or 4 astrocytomas that were IDH1-mutant and ATRX-lost. TCRdb keeps only in-frame clones here, not all; method: immunoSEQ multiplex PCR. The data show around 30,000 clones, about nine tenths seen once.

This receptor was taken from a man aged 35 to 55 with glioma. Sequencing used PBMCs, obtained from a glioma patient whose treatment included an IDH1 peptide vaccine. This rearrangement joins TRBV6-1 to TRBJ2-3; 12 positions agree with TRBD2. The CDR3 here is CASSELAGGDTQYF. For the CDR3, the DNA is TGTGCCAGCAGTGAACTAGCGGGAGGGGATACGCAGTATTTT.